These 32 T cell receptor beta chains were all obtained from the same sample, sequenced in a study of T cell responses to AZD1222 COVID-19 vaccine (dated by TCRdb to the early 2020s). Interpreted using the paper, the time point label stands for: about 28 days (+/-7) after the second vaccine dose. The method behind the library was the immunoSEQ multiplex PCR assay. Imported from immuneACCESS, the table was reduced by TCRdb to in-frame sequences with V and J called. These copies leave out some clones; in studies compared against another copy, an unresolved V gene accounts for under half, and the cause of the remainder is not known. The sample table lists some 280,000 clones, 94% of them with a count of one. 0.55% of the sample lies in the top ten. The sequenced sample was peripheral blood, obtained 28 days after the second AZD1222 dose. These TCRs come from an adult who received the AZD1222 COVID-19 vaccine.

This chain links TRBV28 with TRBJ1-1; D remains unclear. The CDR3 is 13 residues long. Germline V CDR1 and CDR2: MDHEN, SYDVKM. Deletions cut 5 bases from V and 0 bases from J, with 7 bases between. The CDR3: CASSLLMNTEAFF. In DNA form, the CDR3 reads TGTGCCAGCAGTCTTTTAATGAACACTGAAGCTTTCTTT. The whole variable domain, filled in from reference TRBV28 and TRBJ1-1, reads DVKVTQSSRYLVKRTGEKVFLECVQDMDHENMFWYRQDPGLGLRLIYFSYDVKMKEKGDIPEGYSVSREKKERFSLILESASTNQTSMYLCASSLLMNTEAFFGQGTRLTVV.

This rearrangement joins TRBV11-2 to TRBJ1-1; 7 bases are shared with TRBD1. The CDR3 extends over 13 amino acids. V shed 5 bases, J shed 4 bases, and the junction held 4 bases outside the gene matches. Germline lookup yields CDR1 SGHAT and CDR2 FQNNGV. The CDR3 is CASSPQGSTEAFF. The DNA for the CDR3 is TGTGCCAGCAGCCCACAGGGGTCCACTGAAGCTTTCTTT.

This chain uses TRBV5-1 with TRBJ2-1; 8 bases align to TRBD2. Germline trimming cut 0 bases from V and 3 bases from J; bases unmatched to any gene: 5. The CDR3 runs 16 residues. Germline V CDR1 and CDR2: SGHRS, YFSETQ. The CDR3 nucleotides are TGCGCCAGCAGCTTGGCACTAGCGGTCAACTACAATGAGCAGTTCTTC. Protein sequence: CASSLALAVNYNEQFF.

This clone appeared once. V usage is TRBV7-3 and J usage is TRBJ2-5; TRBD2 matches 8 bases. Germline trimming cut 3 bases from V and 4 bases from J; bases unmatched to any gene: 7. This CDR3 region has 15 residues. Germline CDR1 reads SGHTA; CDR2 reads FQGTGA. The CDR3 sequence is CASSLQSGGGETQYF. CDR3 bases: TGTGCCAGCAGCTTGCAATCGGGAGGGGGAGAGACCCAGTACTTC.

V gene TRBV5-1 combines with J gene TRBJ2-1; 14 bases align to TRBD2. V was pared by 4 bases and J by 9 bases, with 6 bases of the junction left unmatched. The CDR3 has 15 residues. Germline loops: CDR1 SGHRS, CDR2 YFSETQ. The CDR3 region has the DNA TGCGCCAGCAGCGTCGGGACTAGCGGGAGCGGTGAGCAGTTCTTC. The encoded protein is CASSVGTSGSGEQFF.

This sequence joins TRBV15 and TRBJ1-4; a weak D match, TRBD1 (5 bases). CDR1 and CDR2 from the germline V gene are LNHNV and YYDKDF (reference sequence). The CDR3 consists of 14 residues. Trimming shortened V by 3 bases and J by 7 bases, and 12 bases separated the two germline ends. This CDR3 is CATSSWQGSEKLFF. The CDR3 DNA is TGTGCCACCAGCAGCTGGCAGGGAAGTGAAAAACTGTTTTTT.

The J gene is TRBJ1-5, the V gene TRBV28; D perhaps matches TRBD1 (5 bases). Germline V CDR1 and CDR2: MDHEN, SYDVKM. The CDR3 has 15 amino acids. The V end was cut by 2 bases, the J end by 3 bases, with 11 bases between. Here the CDR3 DNA reads TGTGCCAGCAGTTTAAGGGGACGGCTCAATCAGCCCCAGCATTTT. It codes for CASSLRGRLNQPQHF.

This chain links TRBV30 with TRBJ2-7, with a weak D call TRBD2 (6 bases). V was clipped by 3 bases and J by 6 bases, with 12 bases between them. This CDR3 contains 12 residues. The germline V gene encodes CDR1 GTSNPN and CDR2 SVGIG (reference sequence). CDR3 DNA: TGTGCCTGGAGCTTAGGACTAAGCGAGCAGTACTTC. Translation: CAWSLGLSEQYF. The full variable domain, with the rest looked up from reference TRBV30 and TRBJ2-7, is SQTIHQWPATLVQPVGSPLSLECTVEGTSNPNLYWYRQAAGRGLQLLFYSVGIGQISSEVPQNLSASRPQDRQFILSSKKLLLSDSGFYLCAWSLGLSEQYFGPGTRLTVT.

The chain recombines TRBV14 with TRBJ2-1; 9 positions agree with TRBD2. V dropped 1 base and J dropped 8; count of bases not matched to a gene: 3. Germline V gene sequence: CDR1 SGHDN, CDR2 FVKESK. The CDR3 has 14 amino acids. CDR3 protein: CASSQGAGGHEQFF. DNA for the CDR3: TGTGCCAGCAGCCAAGGGGCGGGGGGGCATGAGCAGTTCTTC.

The chain's CDR3 is CASSDNPGTGRPQEQYF. The CDR3 DNA reads TGTGCCAGTAGTGACAACCCCGGGACAGGGCGGCCCCAGGAGCAGTACTTC. The genes are TRBV19 and TRBJ2-7; TRBD1 matches 9 bases. There are 17 residues in the CDR3. CDR1 is LNHDA, CDR2 SQIVND, per germline (reference sequence). The V and J ends lost 5 bases and 7 bases, in that order; junction bases with no gene match: 18.

Only one count was recorded for this clone. The V and J genes are TRBV9 and TRBJ1-2, with D maybe TRBD1 (5 bases). The CDR3 runs 16 residues. V lost 0 bases and J 2 bases, leaving 14 bases between the germline ends. Germline CDR1 reads SGDLS; CDR2 reads YYNGEE. The CDR3 DNA sequence: TGTGCCAGCAGCGTAGAGATACCCTGGGGGAACTATGGCTACACCTTC. Its translation: CASSVEIPWGNYGYTF.

The rearrangement uses TRBV7-8 and TRBJ2-7; 12 nucleotides align to TRBD1. Germline-derived CDR1 and CDR2 are SGHVS and FQNEAQ. CDR3 length: 14 amino acids. V shed 4 bases and J 6 bases; nucleotides not matched to a gene: 4. CDR3 sequence reads: CASSSGTGGLEQYF. For the CDR3, the DNA is TGTGCCAGCAGCTCCGGGACAGGGGGCCTCGAGCAGTACTTC.

CDR3 amino acids: CASSYGQSSGNTIYF. CDR3 DNA: TGTGCCAGCAGTTACGGGCAGAGCTCTGGAAACACCATATATTTT. This rearrangement joins TRBV6-6 to TRBJ1-3; D gene ambiguous. Germline V gives CDR1 MNHNY, CDR2 SVGAGI (reference sequence). This CDR3 spans 15 amino acids. The germline V and J ends were trimmed by 2 bases and 0 bases, with 8 bases remaining between them.

The V and J genes are TRBV28 and TRBJ2-7; no clear D. The length of the CDR3 is 14 residues. V shed 2 bases and J shed 2 bases, with 10 bases lying between them. From germline, CDR1 is MDHEN and CDR2 SYDVKM. The CDR3 bases are TGTGCCAGCAGTTTAACGCGGAGTCCCTACGAGCAGTACTTC. Protein sequence: CASSLTRSPYEQYF.

The chain has TRBV12-3 or TRBV12-4 and TRBJ1-5; 7 nucleotides line up with TRBD1. CDR3 length equals 13 residues. V shed 6 bases, J shed 4 bases, and the junction held 3 bases outside the gene matches. The CDR3 sequence: CASSLDRNQPQHF. CDR3 DNA sequence: TGTGCCAGCAGCCTGGACAGGAATCAGCCCCAGCATTTT.

This clone was seen only once. The CDR3, as DNA: TGTGCCAGTAGGGACAGGGCTCGCGAAAACATTCAGTACTTC. Its protein is CASRDRARENIQYF. The chain couples TRBV19 to TRBJ2-4; TRBD1 matches at 8 bases. V was clipped by 6 bases and J by 5 bases; unmatched bases: 6. This CDR3 comprises 14 residues. The germline V gene encodes CDR1 LNHDA and CDR2 SQIVND (reference sequence). Variable domain in full (rest from reference TRBV19 and TRBJ2-4): DGGITQSPKYLFRKEGQNVTLSCEQNLNHDAMYWYRQDPGQGLRLIYYSQIVNDFQKGDIAEGYSVSREKKESFPLTVTSAQKNPTAFYLCASRDRARENIQYFGAGTRLSVL.

The chain has TRBV10-3 and TRBJ1-1, with D hard to call. V gave up 0 bases and J gave up 1 base, with 9 bases separating them. CDR1 is ENHRY, CDR2 SYGVKD, per germline. The CDR3 has 15 amino acids. The CDR3 is CAISESGGRNTEAFF. The CDR3 bases are TGTGCCATCAGTGAGTCGGGCGGTCGGAACACTGAAGCTTTCTTT.

This chain joins TRBV29-1 and TRBJ1-1, with D tentatively TRBD1 (5 bases). The CDR3 extends over 13 amino acids. Germline CDR1 SQVTM, CDR2 ANQGSEA. Deletions cut 6 bases from V and 4 bases from J, with 15 bases between. The CDR3: CSVHQAGGTEAFF. For the CDR3, the DNA is TGCAGCGTCCACCAGGCGGGGGGCACTGAAGCTTTCTTT.

This clone was detected once. The chain is built from TRBV13 and TRBJ2-7; 7 bases map to TRBD2. Unmatched junction bases numbered 9, after V lost 5 bases and J lost 5 bases. Germline CDR1 reads PRHDT; CDR2 reads FYEKMQ (reference sequence). The CDR3 totals 14 residues. The CDR3 DNA sequence: TGTGCCAGCAGCCCACGGCGGGAGCCCAACGAGCAGTACTTC. Its protein product is CASSPRREPNEQYF.

V gene TRBV2 combines with J gene TRBJ1-4; no clear D. Trimming removed 4 bases at V and 2 bases at J, with 5 bases between. The germline CDR1 and CDR2 sequences are SNHLY and FYNNEI. The CDR3 is made up of 13 amino acids. The CDR3 protein is CASSGRTNEKLFF. The CDR3 nucleotides read TGTGCCAGCAGTGGCAGGACTAATGAAAAACTGTTTTTT.

This chain uses TRBV2 with TRBJ1-2; the D is unclear. V was trimmed by 7 bases and J by 2 bases, leaving 14 bases between them. The CDR3 consists of 14 residues. Germline CDR1 SNHLY, CDR2 FYNNEI. CDR3 protein: CASNDKGVNYGYTF. The CDR3 region has the DNA TGTGCCAGCAACGACAAGGGTGTAAACTATGGCTACACCTTC.

The chain couples TRBV27 to TRBJ1-4; D gene ambiguous. This CDR3 contains 15 residues. Germline CDR1 is MNHEY and CDR2 is SMNVEV (reference sequence). V gave up 1 base and J gave up 8 bases, with 14 bases separating them. CDR3 protein: CASSLLTGLGEKLFF. In nucleotides, the CDR3 is TGTGCCAGCAGTTTATTGACCGGGTTAGGGGAAAAACTGTTTTTT.

The CDR3 DNA is TGTGCCAGCAGTTTGTTTTCTACCTCCTATAATTCACCCCTCCACTTT. This encodes CASSLFSTSYNSPLHF. This chain joins TRBV28 and TRBJ1-6; no clear D. Germline CDR1 MDHEN, CDR2 SYDVKM. V was cut by 3 bases and J by 0 bases, with 9 bases left in between. CDR3 length equals 16 residues.

The CDR3 sequence: CASRGRDEKLFF. The DNA of the CDR3 is TGTGCCTCAAGGGGGCGCGATGAAAAACTGTTTTTT. The genes are TRBV2 and TRBJ1-4, with 7 bases lining up with TRBD1. Per germline, CDR1 SNHLY and CDR2 FYNNEI. V gave up 11 bases and J gave up 6 bases; unmatched junction bases: 6. The CDR3 contains 12 residues.

This chain joins TRBV4-1 and TRBJ2-7, with 9 positions matching TRBD1. The germline CDR1 and CDR2 sequences are MGHRA and YSYEKL. The trim removed 5 bases at V and 0 bases at J, leaving 5 bases unmatched. The CDR3 runs to 15 residues. Written as DNA, the CDR3 is TGCGCCAGCAGCAACCCGGGACAGGGCTCCTACGAGCAGTACTTC. Protein: CASSNPGQGSYEQYF.

The V gene is TRBV29-1, the J gene TRBJ2-5; tentatively, D is TRBD2 (7 bases). Germline CDR1 reads SQVTM; CDR2 reads ANQGSEA. Trimming stripped 5 bases from V and 5 bases from J, with 15 bases between. This CDR3 contains 13 residues. CDR3 DNA sequence: TGCAGCGTTACCGGGGGGCCCGGGGAGACCCAGTACTTC. This sequence encodes CSVTGGPGETQYF.

V and J are TRBV3-1 (or the pseudogene TRBV3-2) and TRBJ2-7; possible D gene TRBD1, 5 bases. Trimming pared 1 base from V and 4 bases from J, leaving 11 bases between. CDR3 length equals 14 residues. Germline V gives CDR1 LGHDT, CDR2 YNNKEL (reference sequence). The CDR3 coding sequence is TGTGCCAGCAGCCAAGGGGGCGGCCCTTACGAGCAGTACTTC. Translated, it gives CASSQGGGPYEQYF.

The chain employs TRBV4-1 and TRBJ2-7; 11 bases fit TRBD1. Germline assignment: CDR1 MGHRA and CDR2 YSYEKL. V was clipped by 5 bases and J by 4 bases; unmatched bases: 4. The length of the CDR3 is 14 residues. In DNA form, the CDR3 reads TGCGCCAGCAGCTACCGGGACAGGGGGTACGAGCAGTACTTC. The encoded protein is CASSYRDRGYEQYF.

The chain is built from TRBV5-1 and TRBJ2-5; 9 bases agree with TRBD1. The CDR3 consists of 14 residues. Unmatched junction bases numbered 1, after V lost 0 bases and J lost 4 bases. Germline-derived CDR1 and CDR2 are SGHRS and YFSETQ. This chain's CDR3 is CASSLEGQGETQYF. CDR3 bases: TGCGCCAGCAGCTTGGAGGGACAGGGAGAGACCCAGTACTTC.

This chain links TRBV29-1 with TRBJ1-2, with unresolved D. The CDR3 has 18 amino acids. Per the germline V gene, CDR1 is SQVTM and CDR2 is ANQGSEA. Trimming pared 4 bases from V and 1 base from J, leaving 25 bases between. CDR3 region: CSVVGEAFPKTDNYGYTF. In DNA, the CDR3 is TGCAGCGTTGTTGGGGAGGCGTTTCCGAAGACCGATAACTATGGCTACACCTTC.

This chain connects TRBV2 to TRBJ2-7; the match to TRBD2 covers 8 bases. With 7 bases clipped from V and 0 bases from J, the junction kept 8 bases outside the gene matches. The CDR3 loop spans 15 amino acids. Per germline, CDR1 SNHLY and CDR2 FYNNEI. CDR3: CASKGTAGGSYEQYF. As DNA, the CDR3 is TGTGCCAGCAAGGGGACGGCGGGGGGCTCCTACGAGCAGTACTTC. The whole variable domain, filled in from reference TRBV2 and TRBJ2-7, reads EPEVTQTPSHQVTQMGQEVILRCVPISNHLYFYWYRQILGQKVEFLVSFYNNEISEKSEIFDDQFSVERPDGSNFTLKIRSTKLEDSAMYFCASKGTAGGSYEQYFGPGTRLTVT.

The CDR3 reads CASSLYKNSPLHF. The CDR3 DNA reads TGCGCCAGCAGCTTGTATAAAAATTCACCCCTCCACTTT. V gene TRBV5-1 combines with J gene TRBJ1-6; D is ambiguous. Deletions cut 1 base from V and 7 bases from J, with 6 bases between. The CDR3 consists of 13 residues. Germline assignment: CDR1 SGHRS and CDR2 YFSETQ. The entire variable domain, with the rest obtained from reference TRBV5-1 and TRBJ1-6, is as follows: KAGVTQTPRYLIKTRGQQVTLSCSPISGHRSVSWYQQTPGQGLQFLFEYFSETQRNKGNFPGRFSGRQFSNSRSEMNVSTLELGDSALYLCASSLYKNSPLHFGNGTRLTVT.